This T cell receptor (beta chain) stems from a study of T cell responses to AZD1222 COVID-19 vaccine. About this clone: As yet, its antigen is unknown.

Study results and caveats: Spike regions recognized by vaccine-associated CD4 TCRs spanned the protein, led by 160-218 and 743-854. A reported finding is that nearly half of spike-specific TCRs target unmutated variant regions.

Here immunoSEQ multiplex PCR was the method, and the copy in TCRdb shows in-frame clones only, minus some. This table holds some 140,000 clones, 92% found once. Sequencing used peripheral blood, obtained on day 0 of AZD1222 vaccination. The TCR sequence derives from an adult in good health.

DNA for the CDR3: TGCGCCAGCAGCCAAGGGGCAAGACCCCGCACTGAAGCTTTCTTT. Its translation is CASSQGARPRTEAFF. This rearrangement joins TRBV4-1 to TRBJ1-1, with D unclear. The CDR3 has 15 residues. Deletions cut 1 base from V and 4 bases from J, with 13 bases between. In germline, CDR1 is MGHRA, CDR2 YSYEKL.